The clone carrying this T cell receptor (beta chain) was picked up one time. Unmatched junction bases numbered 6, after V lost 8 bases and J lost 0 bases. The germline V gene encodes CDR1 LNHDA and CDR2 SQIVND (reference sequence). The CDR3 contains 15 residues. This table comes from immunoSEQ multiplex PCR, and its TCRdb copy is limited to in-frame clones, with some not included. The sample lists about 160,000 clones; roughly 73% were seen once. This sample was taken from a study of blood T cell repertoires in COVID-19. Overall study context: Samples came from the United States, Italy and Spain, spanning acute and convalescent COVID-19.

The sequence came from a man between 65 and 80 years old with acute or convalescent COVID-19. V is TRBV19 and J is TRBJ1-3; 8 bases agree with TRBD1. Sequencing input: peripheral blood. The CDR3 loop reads CASGGQGFSGNTIYF. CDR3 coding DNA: TGTGCCAGTGGTGGACAGGGCTTCTCTGGAAACACCATATATTTT.